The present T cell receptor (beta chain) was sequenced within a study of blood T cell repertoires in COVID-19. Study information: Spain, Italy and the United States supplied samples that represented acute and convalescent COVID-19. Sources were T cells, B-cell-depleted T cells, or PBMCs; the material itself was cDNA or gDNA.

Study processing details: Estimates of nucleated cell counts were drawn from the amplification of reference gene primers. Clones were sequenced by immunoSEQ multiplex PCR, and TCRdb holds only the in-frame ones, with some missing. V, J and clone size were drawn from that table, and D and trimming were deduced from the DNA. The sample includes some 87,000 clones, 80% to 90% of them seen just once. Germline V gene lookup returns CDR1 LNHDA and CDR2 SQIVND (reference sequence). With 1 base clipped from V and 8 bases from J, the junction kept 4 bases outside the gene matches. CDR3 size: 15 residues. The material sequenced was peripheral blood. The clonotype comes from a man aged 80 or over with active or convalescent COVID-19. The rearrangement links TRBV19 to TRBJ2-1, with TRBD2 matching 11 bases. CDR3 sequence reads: CASSIVAGGLYEQFF. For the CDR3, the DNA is TGTGCCAGTAGTATAGTAGCGGGAGGGCTCTATGAGCAGTTCTTC.